Judged by abundance, the clone carrying this T cell receptor (beta chain) is medium-sized (0.01 to 0.1%). Its antigen remains unknown. V lost 4 bases and J lost 3; bases outside the gene matches: 8. In germline, CDR1 is DFQATT, CDR2 SNEGSKA (reference sequence). The CDR3 is made up of 14 amino acids. The data stem from a study of read filtering for tumor transcriptome and immune sequencing. Findings and caveats of the study: The sorted CD138-negative fraction was a mixed bone marrow immune population, not purified T cells. Without single-read clonotypes, shared clonotype proportions correlated more between IR-seq and RNA-seq. RNA-seq captured clonotypes less deeply and reliably than IR-seq.

Molecular barcoded adaptors covering alpha/delta and beta/gamma chains were used on roughly 400 ng RNA. MiXCR, run by TCRdb on the reads, gives a single entry per CDR3 protein. This sample carries roughly 41,000 distinct CDR3 sequences, roughly an eighth of them seen once, and the ten largest clones take around 37%. Sequenced input: a population of CD138-negative cells sorted from bone marrow. The receptor was isolated from a donor at least 40 years old with multiple myeloma. The chain has TRBV20-1 and TRBJ1-1, with 7 bases aligning to TRBD1. CDR3: CSAIRQGEDTEAFF. CDR3 DNA sequence: TGCAGTGCTATCAGACAGGGAGAGGACACTGAAGCTTTCTTT.